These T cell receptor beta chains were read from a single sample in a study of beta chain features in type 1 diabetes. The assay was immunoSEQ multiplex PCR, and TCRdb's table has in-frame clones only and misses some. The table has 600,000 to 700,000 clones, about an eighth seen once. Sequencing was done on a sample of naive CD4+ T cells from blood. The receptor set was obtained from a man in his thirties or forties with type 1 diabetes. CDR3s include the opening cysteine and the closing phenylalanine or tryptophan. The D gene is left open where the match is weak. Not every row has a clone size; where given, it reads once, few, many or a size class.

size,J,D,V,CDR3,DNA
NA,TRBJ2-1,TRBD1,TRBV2,CASSLQGARYNEQFF,TGTGCCAGCAGTCTACAGGGGGCTAGGTACAATGAGCAGTTCTTC
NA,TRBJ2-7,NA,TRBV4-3,CASSLNQAEQYF,TGCGCCAGCAGCCTAAATCAGGCCGAGCAGTACTTC
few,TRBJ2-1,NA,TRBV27,CASSSRDLTQFF,TGTGCCAGCAGTTCCAGGGACCTGACACAGTTCTTC
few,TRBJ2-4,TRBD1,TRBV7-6,CASSLTVDRKNIQYF,TGTGCCAGCAGCCTAACCGTGGACAGGAAAAACATTCAGTACTTC
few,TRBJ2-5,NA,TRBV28,CASSFEAGPLAETQYF,TGTGCCAGCAGTTTCGAGGCGGGGCCTTTAGCCGAGACCCAGTACTTC
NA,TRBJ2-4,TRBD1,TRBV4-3,CASSQDRTGSIQYF,TGCGCCAGCAGCCAAGATCGGACAGGGAGCATTCAGTACTTC
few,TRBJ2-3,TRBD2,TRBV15,CATSRKLAGETDTQYF,TGTGCCACCAGCAGAAAACTAGCGGGGGAGACAGATACGCAGTATTTT
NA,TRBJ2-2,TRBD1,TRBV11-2,CASSPRTGADGELFF,TGTGCCAGCAGCCCCCGGACAGGGGCGGACGGGGAGCTGTTTTTT
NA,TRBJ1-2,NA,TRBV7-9,CASSLETANYGYTF,TGTGCCAGCAGCCTAGAGACAGCCAACTATGGCTACACCTTC
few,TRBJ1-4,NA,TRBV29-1,CSVYRVEDEKLFF,TGCAGCGTATACAGGGTTGAGGATGAAAAACTGTTTTTT
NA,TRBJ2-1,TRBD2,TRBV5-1,CASSTGTSGAYNEQFF,TGCGCCAGCAGCACGGGGACTAGCGGGGCCTACAATGAGCAGTTCTTC
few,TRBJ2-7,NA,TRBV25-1,CARVGQAYTYEQYF,TGTGCCAGAGTAGGTCAGGCGTACACCTACGAGCAGTACTTC
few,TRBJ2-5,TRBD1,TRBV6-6,CATGQGAYQETQYF,TGTGCCACCGGACAGGGGGCTTATCAGGAGACCCAGTACTTC
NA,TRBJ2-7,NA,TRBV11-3,CASSLGSAAGIHEQYF,TGTGCCAGCAGCTTAGGTTCCGCCGCCGGGATCCACGAGCAGTACTTC
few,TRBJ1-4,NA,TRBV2,CASKLGQVGEKLFF,TGTGCCAGTAAACTGGGGCAGGTCGGCGAAAAACTGTTTTTT
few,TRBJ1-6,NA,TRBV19,CASAQGYYNSPLHF,TGTGCCAGTGCGCAGGGGTATTATAATTCACCCCTCCACTTT
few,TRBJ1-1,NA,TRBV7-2,CASSLSGRNTEAFF,TGTGCCAGCAGCCTAAGCGGCCGCAACACTGAAGCTTTCTTT
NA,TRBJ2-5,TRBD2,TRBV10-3,CAISLADTRGQETQYF,TGTGCCATCTCGCTAGCGGACACCCGAGGCCAAGAGACCCAGTACTTC
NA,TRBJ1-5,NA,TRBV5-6,CASSPGHMGGNQPQHF,TGTGCCAGCAGCCCAGGACACATGGGGGGCAATCAGCCCCAGCATTTT
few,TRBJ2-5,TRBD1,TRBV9,CASSVGPTGEETQYF,TGTGCCAGCAGCGTAGGACCGACAGGGGAAGAGACCCAGTACTTC
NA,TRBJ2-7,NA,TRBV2,CASSATAYEQYF,TGTGCCAGCAGTGCAACGGCTTACGAGCAGTACTTC
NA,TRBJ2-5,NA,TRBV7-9,CASSLVAHQETQYF,TGTGCCAGCAGCTTAGTGGCACACCAAGAGACCCAGTACTTC
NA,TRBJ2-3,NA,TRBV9,CASSVVPTSTDTQYF,TGTGCCAGCAGCGTAGTGCCGACTAGCACAGATACGCAGTATTTT
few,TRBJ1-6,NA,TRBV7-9,CASSHSSYGQTYSPLHF,TGTGCCAGCAGCCACTCCAGTTACGGACAGACGTATTCACCCCTCCACTTT
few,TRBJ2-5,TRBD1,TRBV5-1,CASSSTGGTYQETQYF,TGCGCCAGCAGTTCGACAGGGGGGACGTACCAAGAGACCCAGTACTTC
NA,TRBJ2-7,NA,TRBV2,CASSEGSQYF,TGTGCCAGCAGTGAAGGGTCGCAGTACTTC
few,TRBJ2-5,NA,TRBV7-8,CASSSRRGMQETQYF,TGTGCCAGCAGCTCCCGAAGGGGGATGCAAGAGACCCAGTACTTC
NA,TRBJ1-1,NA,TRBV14,CASSPGGEAEAFF,TGTGCCAGCAGCCCCGGTGGGGAGGCTGAAGCTTTCTTT
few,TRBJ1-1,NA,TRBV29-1,CSADLNTEAFF,TGCAGCGCGGATTTGAACACTGAAGCTTTCTTT
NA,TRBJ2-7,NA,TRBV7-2,CASSLGPRRGGYEQYF,TGTGCCAGCAGCTTAGGCCCCAGGAGGGGAGGCTACGAGCAGTACTTC
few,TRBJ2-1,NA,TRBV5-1,CASSLEGTTYNEQFF,TGCGCCAGCAGCTTGGAGGGGACAACCTACAATGAGCAGTTCTTC
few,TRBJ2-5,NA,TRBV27,CASSLSEGETQYF,TGTGCCAGCAGTTTATCGGAGGGAGAGACCCAGTACTTC
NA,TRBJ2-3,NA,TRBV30,CAWSRVILDTQYF,TGTGCCTGGAGTAGAGTCATATTAGATACGCAGTATTTT
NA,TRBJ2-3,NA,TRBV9,CASSTGPTDTQYF,TGTGCCAGCAGCACCGGACCGACAGATACGCAGTATTTT
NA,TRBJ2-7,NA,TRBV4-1,CASSHTRPGSGHEQYF,TGCGCCAGCAGCCACACCCGCCCCGGGTCGGGCCACGAGCAGTACTTC
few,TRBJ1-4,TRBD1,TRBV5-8,CASSSRDRRSNEKLFF,TGTGCCAGCAGCAGCCGGGACAGGAGGAGTAATGAAAAACTGTTTTTT
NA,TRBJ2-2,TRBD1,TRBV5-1,CASSLSTGDTGELFF,TGCGCCAGCAGCTTGTCGACAGGGGACACCGGGGAGCTGTTTTTT
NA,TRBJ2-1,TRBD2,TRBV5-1,CASSPTSGGYNEQFF,TGCGCCAGCAGCCCGACTAGCGGGGGGTACAATGAGCAGTTCTTC
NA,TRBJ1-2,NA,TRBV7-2,CASSFSYGYTF,TGTGCCAGCAGCTTTTCATATGGCTACACCTTC
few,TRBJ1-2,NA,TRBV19,CASSIQGTNYGYTF,TGTGCCAGTAGTATACAGGGCACTAACTATGGCTACACCTTC
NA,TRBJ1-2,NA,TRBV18,CASSLGRRARDGYTF,TGTGCCAGCTCTCTTGGACGTCGCGCCAGGGATGGCTACACCTTC
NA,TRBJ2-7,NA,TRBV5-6,CASSLAGSFSEDF,TGTGCCAGCAGCTTGGCCGGGAGCTTTAGCGAGGACTTC
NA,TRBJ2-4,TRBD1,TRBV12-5,CASGLGGCSSQNIQYF,TGTGCTAGTGGTTTAGGGGGCTGCAGTTCGCAAAACATTCAGTACTTC
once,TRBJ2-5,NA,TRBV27,CASGSGFQETQYF,TGTGCCAGCGGATCCGGGTTCCAAGAGACCCAGTACTTC
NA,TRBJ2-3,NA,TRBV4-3,CASSQGVPGGPTDTQYF,TGCGCCAGCAGCCAGGGAGTACCCGGTGGGCCCACAGATACGCAGTATTTT
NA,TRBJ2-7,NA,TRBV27,CASSLSGQDYEQYF,TGTGCCAGCAGTTTATCCGGACAAGACTACGAGCAGTACTTC
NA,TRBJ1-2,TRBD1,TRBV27,CASSLSGQGANGYTF,TGTGCCAGCAGTTTGTCGGGACAGGGGGCCAATGGCTACACCTTC
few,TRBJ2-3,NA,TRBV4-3,CASSQDASGGTDTQYF,TGCGCCAGCAGCCAAGATGCCTCGGGCGGCACAGATACGCAGTATTTT
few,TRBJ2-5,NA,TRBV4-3,CASSQSGQETQYF,TGCGCCAGCAGCCAATCAGGCCAAGAGACCCAGTACTTC
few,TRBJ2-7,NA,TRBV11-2,CASPLGRDSATYEQYF,TGTGCCAGCCCACTAGGCCGGGACTCCGCGACCTACGAGCAGTACTTC
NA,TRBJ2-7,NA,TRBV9,CASSVGDGYEQYF,TGTGCCAGCAGCGTAGGGGACGGGTACGAGCAGTACTTC
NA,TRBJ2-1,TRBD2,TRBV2,CASALSGGNEQFF,TGTGCCAGCGCGCTTAGCGGGGGAAATGAGCAGTTCTTC
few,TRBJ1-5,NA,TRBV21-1,CASSEPEGTNQPQHF,TGTGCCAGCAGCGAGCCCGAGGGTACCAATCAGCCCCAGCATTTT
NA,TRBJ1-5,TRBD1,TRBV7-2,CASSPGTGGTQPQHF,TGTGCCAGCAGCCCCGGGACAGGGGGGACTCAGCCCCAGCATTTT
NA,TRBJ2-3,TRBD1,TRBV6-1,CASSGTTGQKDTQYF,TGTGCCAGCAGTGGAACAACGGGACAGAAAGATACGCAGTATTTT